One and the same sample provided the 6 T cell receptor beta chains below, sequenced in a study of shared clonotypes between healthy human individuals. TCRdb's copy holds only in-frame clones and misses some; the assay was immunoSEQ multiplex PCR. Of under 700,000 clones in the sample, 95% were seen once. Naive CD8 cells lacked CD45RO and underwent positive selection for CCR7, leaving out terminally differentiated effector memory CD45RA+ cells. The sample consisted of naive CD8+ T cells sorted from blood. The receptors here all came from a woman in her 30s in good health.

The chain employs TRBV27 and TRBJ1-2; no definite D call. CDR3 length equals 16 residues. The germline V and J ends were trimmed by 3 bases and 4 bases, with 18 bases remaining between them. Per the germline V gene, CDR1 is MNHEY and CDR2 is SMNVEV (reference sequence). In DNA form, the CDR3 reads TGTGCCAGCAGTTTCCACACGAAGGCCGGGGTCTATGGCTACACCTTC. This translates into CASSFHTKAGVYGYTF.

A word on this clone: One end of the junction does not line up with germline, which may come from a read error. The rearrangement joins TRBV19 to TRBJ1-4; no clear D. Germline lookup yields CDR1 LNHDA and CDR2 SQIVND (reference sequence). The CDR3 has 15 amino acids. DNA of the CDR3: TGTGCCAGTAGTATAGAGACGGATCGTAATGAAAAGCTGTTTTTT. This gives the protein CASSIETDRNEKLFF.

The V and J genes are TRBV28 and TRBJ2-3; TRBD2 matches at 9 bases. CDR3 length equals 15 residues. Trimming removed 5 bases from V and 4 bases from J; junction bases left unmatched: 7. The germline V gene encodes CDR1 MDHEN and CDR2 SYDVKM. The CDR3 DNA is TGTGCCAGCAGTCCCGGAGCGGGAGGCTCAGATACGCAGTATTTT. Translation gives CASSPGAGGSDTQYF.

CDR3: CASSLLHEQYF. The CDR3 DNA follows: TGTGCCAGCAGCTTATTGCACGAGCAGTACTTC. V is TRBV7-9 and J is TRBJ2-7; D is unclear. Per the germline V gene, CDR1 is SEHNR and CDR2 is FQNEAQ (reference sequence). This CDR3 has 11 amino acids. Trimming left V 2 bases short and J 5 bases short, with 4 bases between.

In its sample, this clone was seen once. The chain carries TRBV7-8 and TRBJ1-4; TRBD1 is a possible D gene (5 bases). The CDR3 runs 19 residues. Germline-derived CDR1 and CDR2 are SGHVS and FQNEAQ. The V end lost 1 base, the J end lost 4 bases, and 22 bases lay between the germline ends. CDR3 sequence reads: CASSLVPWADIRDNEKLFF. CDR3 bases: TGTGCCAGCAGCTTAGTCCCTTGGGCCGACATCAGGGATAATGAAAAACTGTTTTTT. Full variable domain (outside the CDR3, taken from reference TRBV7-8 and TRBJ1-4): GAGVSQSPRYKVAKRGQDVALRCDPISGHVSLFWYQQALGQGPEFLTYFQNEAQLDKSGLPSDRFFAERPEGSVSTLKIQRTQQEDSAVYLCASSLVPWADIRDNEKLFFGSGTQLSVL.

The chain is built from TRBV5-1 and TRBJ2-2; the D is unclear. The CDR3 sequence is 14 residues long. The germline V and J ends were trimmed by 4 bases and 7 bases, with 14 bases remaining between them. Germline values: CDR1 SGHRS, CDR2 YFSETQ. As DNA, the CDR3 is TGCGCCAGCAGCCCGGCTAGGAGACACGGGGAGCTGTTTTTT. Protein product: CASSPARRHGELFF.